This record looks at one TCR beta chain sequence and its context. What it binds is not known. Trimming at V came to 4 bases and at J to 2 bases, leaving 6 bases not matched to a gene. This CDR3 is 16 amino acids long. Germline loops: CDR1 SGHAT, CDR2 FQNNGV. The record originates from a study of PD-1 blockade in classical Hodgkin lymphoma. Points from the study as a whole: When set against healthy donors, newly diagnosed patients were reported to show lower baseline TCR diversity.

Method: immunoSEQ multiplex PCR; TCRdb's copy keeps in-frame clones and lacks some. The sample has 100,000 or so clones; more than 85% are singletons. Each of the patients experienced relapse following autologous stem cell transplantation, and their brentuximab vedotin exposure differed. This receptor was identified in a human donor with classical Hodgkin lymphoma. This sequence joins TRBV11-2 and TRBJ2-7; 12 bases are a match to TRBD2. This specimen consisted of peripheral blood mononuclear cells (PBMCs), obtained before the second cycle of nivolumab. The CDR3 sequence: CASSYTLAGGTYEQYF. The DNA for the CDR3 is TGTGCCAGCAGCTACACACTAGCGGGGGGAACCTACGAGCAGTACTTC.